This TCR beta chain was retrieved from a study of shared clonotypes between healthy human individuals. Background on the study: Three plates each covered CD4 naive and memory; CD8 naive two, CD8 memory one.

Study-level results: How much donors shared clonotypes was expected to be affected by sequencing depth.

The V and J ends lost 4 bases and 1 base respectively, with 11 bases between them. Germline V lookup: CDR1 SGHRS, CDR2 YFSETQ. The CDR3 totals 14 residues. The assay ran at deep level. The authors loaded approximately 220 ng DNA, 28,000 or so T cell genomes, into sorted-subset replicate PCRs. Profiled with immunoSEQ multiplex PCR; TCRdb holds only in-frame clones, not every one. The data hold under 750,000 clones, with about two thirds observed a single time. On this clone: Its antigen is as yet unknown.

The rearrangement joins TRBV5-1 to TRBJ1-1; the D is unclear. The material sequenced was memory CD4+ T cells sorted from blood. Subset of the sample: CD45RA-negative fraction. The sequence derives from a woman in her twenties or thirties in good health. DNA for the CDR3: TGCGCCAGCAGCGCGAAACCACCGAACACTGAAGCTTTCTTT. This codes for CASSAKPPNTEAFF.